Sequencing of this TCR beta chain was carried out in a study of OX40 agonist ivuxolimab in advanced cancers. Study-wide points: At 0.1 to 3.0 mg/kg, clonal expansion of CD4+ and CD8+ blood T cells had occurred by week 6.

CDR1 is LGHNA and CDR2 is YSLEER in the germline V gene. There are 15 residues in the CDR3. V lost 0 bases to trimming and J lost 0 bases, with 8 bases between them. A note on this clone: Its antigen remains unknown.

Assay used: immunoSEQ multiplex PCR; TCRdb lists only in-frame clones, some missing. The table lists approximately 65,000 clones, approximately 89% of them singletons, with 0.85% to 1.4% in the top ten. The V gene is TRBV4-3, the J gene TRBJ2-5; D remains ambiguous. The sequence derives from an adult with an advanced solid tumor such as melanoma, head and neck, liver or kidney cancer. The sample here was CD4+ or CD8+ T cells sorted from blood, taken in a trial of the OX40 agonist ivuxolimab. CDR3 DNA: TGCGCCAGCAGCCAAGAAGGTAGGGACCAAGAGACCCAGTACTTC. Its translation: CASSQEGRDQETQYF.